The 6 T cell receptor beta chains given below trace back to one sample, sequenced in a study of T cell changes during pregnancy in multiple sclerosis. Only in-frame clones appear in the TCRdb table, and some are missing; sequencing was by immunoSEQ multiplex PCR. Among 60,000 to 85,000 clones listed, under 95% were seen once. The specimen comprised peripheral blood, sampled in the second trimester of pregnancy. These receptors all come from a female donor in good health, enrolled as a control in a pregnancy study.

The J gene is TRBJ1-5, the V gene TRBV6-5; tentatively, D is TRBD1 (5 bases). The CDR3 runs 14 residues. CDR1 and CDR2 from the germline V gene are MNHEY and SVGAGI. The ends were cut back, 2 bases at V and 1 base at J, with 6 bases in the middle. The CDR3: CASSYDSSNQPQHF. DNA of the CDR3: TGTGCCAGCAGTTACGACAGCAGCAATCAGCCCCAGCATTTT.

The CDR3 DNA reads as TGTGCCAGCAGTTTAACAGGGGCGCCTGGCTACACCTTC. Translated, it gives CASSLTGAPGYTF. This chain links TRBV28 with TRBJ1-2, with TRBD1 matching 7 bases. There are 13 residues in the CDR3. V was clipped by 2 bases and J by 7 bases; unmatched bases: 4. The V gene's germline CDR1 is MDHEN and CDR2 SYDVKM.

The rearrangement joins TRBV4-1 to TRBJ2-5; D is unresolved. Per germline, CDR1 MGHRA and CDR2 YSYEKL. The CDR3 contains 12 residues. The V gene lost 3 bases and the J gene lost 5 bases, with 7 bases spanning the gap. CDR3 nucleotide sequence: TGCGCCAGCAGCCATCCCCCTGAGACCCAGTACTTC. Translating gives CASSHPPETQYF.

The CDR3 region is CASSSYDGKETQYF. Here the CDR3 DNA reads TGTGCCAGCAGCTCCTACGACGGGAAAGAGACCCAGTACTTC. The gene calls are TRBV5-5 and TRBJ2-5; the D gene is possibly TRBD2 (5 bases). Germline loops: CDR1 SGHKS, CDR2 YYEKEE (reference sequence). Trimming left V 3 bases short and J 3 bases short, with 12 bases between. The CDR3 has 14 amino acids.

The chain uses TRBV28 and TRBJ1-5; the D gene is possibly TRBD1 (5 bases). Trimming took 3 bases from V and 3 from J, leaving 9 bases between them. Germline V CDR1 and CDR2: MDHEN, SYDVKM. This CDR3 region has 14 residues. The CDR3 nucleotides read TGTGCCAGCAGTTTCTCAGGGAACAATCAGCCCCAGCATTTT. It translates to CASSFSGNNQPQHF.

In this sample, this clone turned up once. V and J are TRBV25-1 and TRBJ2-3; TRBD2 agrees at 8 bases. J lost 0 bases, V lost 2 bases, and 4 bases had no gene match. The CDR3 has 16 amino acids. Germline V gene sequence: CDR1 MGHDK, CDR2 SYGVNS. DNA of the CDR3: TGTGCCAGCAGTGAACGGGGGGGATATAGCACAGATACGCAGTATTTT. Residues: CASSERGGYSTDTQYF.